This T cell receptor beta chain derives from a study of T-cell reconstitution after alpha-beta-depleted transplantation in children. Preparing the TCRbeta library involved the use of unique molecular identifiers. TCRdb re-derived calls from the PCR reads in MiXCR, one entry per CDR3 protein. The sample holds 250,000 to 350,000 distinct CDR3 sequences, roughly 9.5% seen once. From germline, CDR1 is SGHRS and CDR2 YFSETQ. The CDR3 sequence is 15 residues long. Trimming removed 6 bases from V and 6 bases from J; junction bases left unmatched: 6. The clonotype was recovered from a human donor who donated a stem cell graft to a child with SCID. The chain has TRBV5-1 and TRBJ2-3; the match to TRBD2 covers 14 bases. Sequencing used PBMCs from the stem cell graft donor, obtained from the stem cell graft. This CDR3 reads CASTTRTSGGDTQYF. Written as DNA, the CDR3 is TGCGCCAGCACCACCAGGACTAGCGGGGGGGATACGCAGTATTTT.